This entry concerns a single TCR beta chain. Its antigen is not known. This sample is drawn from a study of shared clonotypes between healthy human individuals. General study points: Measured sharing among donors was expected to vary with sequencing depth. A reduction in generation probabilities was seen for non-shared clonotypes relative to those shared by all four donors. Across subsets, estimated richness was generally greater for naive than for memory populations.

There were no recent acute infections or vaccinations among the donors, who were healthy HIV-negative adults. The assay was immunoSEQ multiplex PCR, and TCRdb's table has in-frame clones only and misses some. The sample lists under 2.5 million clones, roughly 90% occurring once. The sequence was obtained from a man between 18 and 35 years old in good health. Some clones in this sample may be carry-over from other donors' samples. Sequencing used naive CD4+ T cells from PBMCs. The subset here: CD45RA+ positively selected.

CDR3 sequence reads: CASRPGTSVTDTQYF. The CDR3 DNA reads as TGTGCCAGCAGGCCCGGGACTAGCGTCACAGATACGCAGTATTTT. The rearrangement uses TRBV6-4 and TRBJ2-3; 10 bases fit TRBD2. CDR1 and CDR2 (germline): MRHNA, SNTAGT. This CDR3 contains 15 residues. Trimming at V came to 6 bases and at J to 2 bases, leaving 5 bases not matched to a gene.